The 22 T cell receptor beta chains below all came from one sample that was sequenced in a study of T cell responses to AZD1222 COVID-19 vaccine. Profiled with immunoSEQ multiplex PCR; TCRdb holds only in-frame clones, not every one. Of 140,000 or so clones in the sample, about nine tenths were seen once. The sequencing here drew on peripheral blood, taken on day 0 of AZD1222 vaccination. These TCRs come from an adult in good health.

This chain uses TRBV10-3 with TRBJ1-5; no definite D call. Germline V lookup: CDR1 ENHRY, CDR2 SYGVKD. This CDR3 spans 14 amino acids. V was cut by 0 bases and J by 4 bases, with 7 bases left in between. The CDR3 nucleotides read TGTGCCATCAGTGAGTCGGTGGGAAATCAGCCCCAGCATTTT. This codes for CAISESVGNQPQHF.

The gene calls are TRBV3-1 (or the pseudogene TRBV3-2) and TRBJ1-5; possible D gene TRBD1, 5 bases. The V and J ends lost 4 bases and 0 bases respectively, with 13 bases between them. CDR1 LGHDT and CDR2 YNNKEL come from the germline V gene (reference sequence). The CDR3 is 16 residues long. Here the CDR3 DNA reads TGTGCCAGCAGCCGATCGGGACCGTTTAGCAATCAGCCCCAGCATTTT. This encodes CASSRSGPFSNQPQHF.

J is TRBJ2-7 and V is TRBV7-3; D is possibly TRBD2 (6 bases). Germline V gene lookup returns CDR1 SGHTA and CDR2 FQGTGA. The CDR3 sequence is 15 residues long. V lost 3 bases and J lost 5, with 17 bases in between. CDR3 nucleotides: TGTGCCAGCAGCTTGGAGCGGGCCCCACGGGACGAGCAGTACTTC. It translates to CASSLERAPRDEQYF.

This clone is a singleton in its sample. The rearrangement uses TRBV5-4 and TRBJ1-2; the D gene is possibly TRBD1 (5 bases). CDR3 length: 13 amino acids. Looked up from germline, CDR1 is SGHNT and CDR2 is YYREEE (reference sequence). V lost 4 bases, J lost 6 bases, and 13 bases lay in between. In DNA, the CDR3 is TGTGCCAGCAGCCCCCGCAGGGTGGATGGCTACACCTTC. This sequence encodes CASSPRRVDGYTF.

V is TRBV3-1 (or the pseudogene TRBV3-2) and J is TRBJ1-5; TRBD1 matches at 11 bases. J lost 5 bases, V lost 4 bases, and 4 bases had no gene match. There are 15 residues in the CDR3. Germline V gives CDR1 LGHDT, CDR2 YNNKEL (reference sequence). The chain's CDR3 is CASSPGQGEDQPQHF. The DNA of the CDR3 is TGTGCCAGCAGCCCGGGACAGGGGGAAGATCAGCCCCAGCATTTT.

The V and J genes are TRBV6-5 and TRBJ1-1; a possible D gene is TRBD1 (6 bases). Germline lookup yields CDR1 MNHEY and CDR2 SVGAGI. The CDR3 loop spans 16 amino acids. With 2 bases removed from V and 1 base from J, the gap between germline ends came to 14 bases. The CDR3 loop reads CASSYAPGTRNTEAFF. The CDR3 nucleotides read TGTGCCAGCAGTTACGCTCCGGGGACACGGAACACTGAAGCTTTCTTT.

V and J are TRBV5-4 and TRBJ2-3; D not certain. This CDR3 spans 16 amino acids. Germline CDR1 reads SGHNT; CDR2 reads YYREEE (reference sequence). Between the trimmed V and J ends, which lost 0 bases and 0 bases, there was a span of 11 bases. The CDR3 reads CASSLGPPPSTDTQYF. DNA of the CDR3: TGTGCCAGCAGCTTGGGACCGCCGCCTAGCACAGATACGCAGTATTTT.

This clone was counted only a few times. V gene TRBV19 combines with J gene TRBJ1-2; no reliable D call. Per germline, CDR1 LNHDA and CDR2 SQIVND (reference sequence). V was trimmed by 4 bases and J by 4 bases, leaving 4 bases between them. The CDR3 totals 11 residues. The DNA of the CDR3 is TGTGCCAGTAGTACCAGCTATGGCTACACCTTC. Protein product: CASSTSYGYTF.

This CDR3 is CASGLGYRSTYEQYF. The CDR3, as DNA: TGTGCTAGTGGTTTGGGGTACCGATCGACCTACGAGCAGTACTTC. The V and J genes are TRBV12-5 and TRBJ2-7; D call uncertain. V was shortened by 1 base and J by 2 bases, with 12 bases between the two germline ends. The CDR3 spans 15 residues. From germline, CDR1 is LGHNT and CDR2 FRNRAP.

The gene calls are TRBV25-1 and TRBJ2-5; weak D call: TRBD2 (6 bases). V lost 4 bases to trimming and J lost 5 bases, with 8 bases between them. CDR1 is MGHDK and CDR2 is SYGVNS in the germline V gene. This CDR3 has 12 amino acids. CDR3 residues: CASSGGGETQYF. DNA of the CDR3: TGTGCCAGCAGTGGGGGAGGCGAGACCCAGTACTTC.

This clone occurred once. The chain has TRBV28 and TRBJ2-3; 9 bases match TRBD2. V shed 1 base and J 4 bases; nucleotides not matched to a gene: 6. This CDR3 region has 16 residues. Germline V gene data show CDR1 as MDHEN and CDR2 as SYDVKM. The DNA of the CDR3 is TGTGCCAGCAGTTTATCCGGGACTAGCTACGCAGATACGCAGTATTTT. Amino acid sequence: CASSLSGTSYADTQYF.

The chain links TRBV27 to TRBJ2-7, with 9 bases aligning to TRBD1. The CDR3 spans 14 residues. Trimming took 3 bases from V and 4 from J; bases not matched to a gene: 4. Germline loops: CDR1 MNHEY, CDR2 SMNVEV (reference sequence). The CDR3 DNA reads TGTGCCAGCAGTTTTGGGACAGGGAGATACGAGCAGTACTTC. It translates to CASSFGTGRYEQYF.

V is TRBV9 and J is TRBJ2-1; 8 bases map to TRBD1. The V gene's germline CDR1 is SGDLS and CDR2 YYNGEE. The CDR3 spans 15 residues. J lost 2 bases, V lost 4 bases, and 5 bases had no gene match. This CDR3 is CASSPGQVTYNEQFF. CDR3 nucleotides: TGTGCCAGCAGCCCGGGACAGGTCACCTACAATGAGCAGTTCTTC.

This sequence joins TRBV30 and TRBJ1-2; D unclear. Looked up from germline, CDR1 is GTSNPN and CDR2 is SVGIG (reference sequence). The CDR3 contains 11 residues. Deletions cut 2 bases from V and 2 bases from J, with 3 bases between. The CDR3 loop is CAWSQNYGYTF. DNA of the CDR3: TGTGCCTGGAGTCAGAACTATGGCTACACCTTC.

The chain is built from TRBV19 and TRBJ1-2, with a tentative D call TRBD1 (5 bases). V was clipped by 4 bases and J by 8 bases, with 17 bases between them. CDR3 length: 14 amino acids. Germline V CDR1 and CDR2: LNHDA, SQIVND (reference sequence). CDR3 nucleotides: TGTGCCAGTAGTACCGCCCCGGGGACTGGCGGCTACACCTTC. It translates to CASSTAPGTGGYTF.

The CDR3 region is CASSERVPTYEQYF. The DNA for the CDR3 is TGTGCCAGCAGTGAAAGAGTCCCCACCTACGAGCAGTACTTC. V usage is TRBV6-1 and J usage is TRBJ2-7; D is ambiguous. The germline CDR1 and CDR2 sequences are MNHNS and SASEGT. This CDR3 spans 14 amino acids. The ends were cut back, 2 bases at V and 2 bases at J, with 10 bases in the middle.

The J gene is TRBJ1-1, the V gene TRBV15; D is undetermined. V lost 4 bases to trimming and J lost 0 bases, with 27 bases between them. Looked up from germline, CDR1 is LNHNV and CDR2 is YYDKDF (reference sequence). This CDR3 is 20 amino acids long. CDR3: CATSMRAGRFSTKMNTEAFF. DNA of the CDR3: TGTGCCACCAGCATGAGGGCAGGTCGTTTCTCCACTAAGATGAACACTGAAGCTTTCTTT.

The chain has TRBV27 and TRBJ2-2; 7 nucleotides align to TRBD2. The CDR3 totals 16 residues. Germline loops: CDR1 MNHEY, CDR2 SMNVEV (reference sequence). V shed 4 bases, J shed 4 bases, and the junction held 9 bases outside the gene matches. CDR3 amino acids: CASSSLGGRRTGELFF. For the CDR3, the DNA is TGTGCCAGCAGTTCCCTTGGCGGGAGACGCACCGGGGAGCTGTTTTTT.

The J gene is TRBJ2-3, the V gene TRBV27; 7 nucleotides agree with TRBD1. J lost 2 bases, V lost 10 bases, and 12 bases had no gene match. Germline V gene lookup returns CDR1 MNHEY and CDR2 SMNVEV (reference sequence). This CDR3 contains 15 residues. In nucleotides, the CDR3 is TGTGCCACCGGGGACAGATATCTGAACACAGATACGCAGTATTTT. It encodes CATGDRYLNTDTQYF.

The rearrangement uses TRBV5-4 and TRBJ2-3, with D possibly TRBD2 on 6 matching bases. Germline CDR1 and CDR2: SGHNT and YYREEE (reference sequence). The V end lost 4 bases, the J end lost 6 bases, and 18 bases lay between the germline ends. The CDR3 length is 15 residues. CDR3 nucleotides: TGTGCCAGCAGCGGTCGGGAGTTCCCGACTGATACGCAGTATTTT. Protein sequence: CASSGREFPTDTQYF.

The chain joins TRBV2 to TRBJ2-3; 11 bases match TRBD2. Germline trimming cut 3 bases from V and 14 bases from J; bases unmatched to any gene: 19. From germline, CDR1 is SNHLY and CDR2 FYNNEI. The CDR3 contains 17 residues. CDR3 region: CASSDRPPGLAARLGYF. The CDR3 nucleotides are TGTGCCAGCAGTGACCGCCCCCCGGGACTAGCGGCCCGATTAGGGTATTTT.

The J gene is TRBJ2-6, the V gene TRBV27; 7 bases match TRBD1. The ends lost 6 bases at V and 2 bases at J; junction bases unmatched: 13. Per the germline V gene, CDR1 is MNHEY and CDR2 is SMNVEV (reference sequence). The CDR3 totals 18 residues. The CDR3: CASRRWVRGYAGANVLTF. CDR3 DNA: TGTGCCAGCAGGAGGTGGGTCAGGGGGTACGCTGGGGCCAACGTCCTGACTTTC.